These 20 T cell receptor beta chains were sequenced from one sample in a study of vaccination effects on CD4 cells after COVID-19. No antigen has been identified for these receptors. Antigen-specific CD4+ T cell clonotypes were called by their expansion after viral peptide-pool culture in ViraFEST. A 10-day culture period preceded the isolation of CD4+ T cells. Absence of prior SARS-CoV-2 infection characterized the vaccine recipients, who showed negative nucleocapsid antibodies. The table came from immunoSEQ multiplex PCR; TCRdb's copy has only in-frame clones and leaves some out. The sample includes roughly 41,000 clones, roughly 76% seen only once; the top ten take about 25%. The sample consisted of CD4+ T cells from PBMCs cultured with HCoV-OC43 spike peptides, taken before COVID-19 vaccination. Documented subset: HCoV-OC43 spike overlapping peptide pool stimulation. The source is a human donor who received a COVID-19 vaccine.

This chain links TRBV28 with TRBJ2-4; D gene unclear. CDR1 and CDR2 (germline): MDHEN, SYDVKM. This CDR3 contains 14 residues. Trimming shortened V by 3 bases and J by 0 bases, and 6 bases separated the two germline ends. The CDR3 DNA reads as TGTGCCAGCAGTTTCGGGCTAGCCAAAAACATTCAGTACTTC. Translation gives CASSFGLAKNIQYF.

This chain connects TRBV18 to TRBJ2-1, with D possibly being TRBD1 (6 bases). V was trimmed by 1 base and J by 8 bases, leaving 9 bases between them. Germline CDR1 and CDR2: KGHSH and LQKENI. CDR3 length equals 13 residues. DNA of the CDR3: TGTGCCAGCTCACCACTGGACAGTTATGAGCAGTTCTTC. Translation: CASSPLDSYEQFF.

The V and J genes are TRBV27 and TRBJ1-5; TRBD1 is a possible D gene (6 bases). There are 16 residues in the CDR3. Per germline, CDR1 MNHEY and CDR2 SMNVEV (reference sequence). Trimming shortened V by 5 bases and J by 0 bases, and 14 bases separated the two germline ends. CDR3 in amino acids: CASSTSGGASNQPQHF. CDR3 coding DNA: TGTGCCAGCAGTACATCCGGGGGGGCTAGCAATCAGCCCCAGCATTTT.

The J gene is TRBJ1-5, the V gene TRBV7-9; 9 bases fit TRBD1. This CDR3 region has 16 residues. Trimming at V came to 2 bases and at J to 4 bases, leaving 6 bases not matched to a gene. CDR1 is SEHNR and CDR2 is FQNEAQ in the germline V gene (reference sequence). CDR3 sequence (DNA): TGTGCCAGCAGCTTAATCACCGGGACAGGGAATCAGCCCCAGCATTTT. It translates to CASSLITGTGNQPQHF.

V gene TRBV6-6 combines with J gene TRBJ1-1; possible D gene TRBD1, 5 bases. Germline-derived CDR1 and CDR2 are MNHNY and SVGAGI (reference sequence). CDR3 length equals 14 residues. Trimming took off 6 bases at V and 4 bases at J, with 15 bases between the two ends. The CDR3 protein is CASSVGGEGTEAFF. DNA of the CDR3: TGTGCCAGCAGCGTTGGGGGGGAGGGCACTGAAGCTTTCTTT.

This chain links TRBV7-2 with TRBJ1-1, with D hard to call. This CDR3 contains 12 residues. With 1 base removed from V and 8 bases from J, the gap between germline ends came to 8 bases. Germline V CDR1 and CDR2: SGHTA, FQGNSA. As DNA, the CDR3 is TGTGCCAGCAGCTTAGGGCAGCACGAAGCTTTCTTT. Translated, it gives CASSLGQHEAFF.

This chain joins TRBV14 and TRBJ2-6, with D hard to call. Between the trimmed V and J ends, which lost 0 bases and 2 bases, there was a span of 11 bases. Germline lookup yields CDR1 SGHDN and CDR2 FVKESK. CDR3 length: 17 residues. CDR3 in amino acids: CASSQERTMTGANVLTF. CDR3 nucleotide sequence: TGTGCCAGCAGCCAAGAGAGGACCATGACTGGGGCCAACGTCCTGACTTTC.

CDR3 in amino acids: CASSLAGVYGYTF. CDR3 DNA sequence: TGCGCCAGCAGCTTGGCAGGAGTCTATGGCTACACCTTC. V is TRBV5-1 and J is TRBJ1-2, with D hard to call. Germline lookup yields CDR1 SGHRS and CDR2 YFSETQ. The CDR3 is 13 amino acids. Between the trimmed V and J ends, which lost 0 bases and 4 bases, there was a span of 7 bases.

The chain recombines TRBV10-3 with TRBJ1-2; 7 bases agree with TRBD1. Germline V CDR1 and CDR2: ENHRY, SYGVKD. V shed 7 bases and J 8 bases; nucleotides not matched to a gene: 13. The CDR3 sequence is 14 residues long. The CDR3 sequence: CAIIGEQGVGGYTF. CDR3 DNA sequence: TGTGCCATCATTGGGGAGCAGGGGGTGGGCGGCTACACCTTC.

The rearrangement joins TRBV10-3 to TRBJ1-2; D call uncertain. V was trimmed by 0 bases and J by 4 bases, leaving 12 bases between them. Germline values: CDR1 ENHRY, CDR2 SYGVKD. The CDR3 spans 15 residues. DNA of the CDR3: TGTGCCATCAGTGAGTCACCGGGATATGGCTATGGCTACACCTTC. This translates into CAISESPGYGYGYTF.

CDR3 nucleotide sequence: TGCAGCGTTGATCCCCCCGTAGGGACCGAAGGGGACAACACTGAAGCTTTCTTT. Residues: CSVDPPVGTEGDNTEAFF. The chain recombines TRBV29-1 with TRBJ1-1, with D possibly TRBD1 on 5 matching bases. Trimming took off 3 bases at V and 2 bases at J, with 25 bases between the two ends. Germline V gives CDR1 SQVTM, CDR2 ANQGSEA. This CDR3 region has 18 residues.

The rearrangement links TRBV28 to TRBJ2-7, with TRBD1 matching 8 bases. The length of the CDR3 is 16 residues. J lost 3 bases, V lost 5 bases, and 12 bases had no gene match. Looked up from germline, CDR1 is MDHEN and CDR2 is SYDVKM. The CDR3 loop reads CASSSRGRNFGYEQYF. The DNA of the CDR3 is TGTGCCAGCAGTAGCAGGGGGCGGAATTTTGGCTACGAGCAGTACTTC. The variable domain in full, completed from reference TRBV28 and TRBJ2-7, reads DVKVTQSSRYLVKRTGEKVFLECVQDMDHENMFWYRQDPGLGLRLIYFSYDVKMKEKGDIPEGYSVSREKKERFSLILESASTNQTSMYLCASSSRGRNFGYEQYFGPGTRLTVT.

The V and J genes are TRBV5-4 and TRBJ2-7; no definite D call. Germline-derived CDR1 and CDR2 are SGHNT and YYREEE (reference sequence). The germline V and J ends were trimmed by 1 base and 0 bases, with 8 bases remaining between them. The CDR3 length is 14 residues. The CDR3 protein is CASSLTQSSYEQYF. The DNA for the CDR3 is TGTGCCAGCAGCTTGACACAATCCTCCTACGAGCAGTACTTC. The variable domain in full, completed from reference TRBV5-4 and TRBJ2-7, reads ETGVTQSPTHLIKTRGQQVTLRCSSQSGHNTVSWYQQALGQGPQFIFQYYREEENGRGNFPPRFSGLQFPNYSSELNVNALELDDSALYLCASSLTQSSYEQYFGPGTRLTVT.

This rearrangement joins TRBV29-1 to TRBJ2-3; TRBD1 agrees at 10 bases. CDR1 is SQVTM, CDR2 ANQGSEA, per germline. This CDR3 region has 15 residues. The V segment lost 3 bases and the J segment 8 bases; nucleotides outside the gene matches: 11. CDR3 in DNA: TGCAGCGTTGATACGAGACAGGGGGCGCTGGGTACGCAGTATTTT. Its protein is CSVDTRQGALGTQYF.

The CDR3 DNA reads as TGTGCCAGCAGGATCGGACTAGCGGACTCCTACGAGCAGTACTTC. Translating gives CASRIGLADSYEQYF. The chain employs TRBV27 and TRBJ2-7, with TRBD2 matching 10 bases. V lost 6 bases to trimming and J lost 0 bases; unmatched junction nucleotides: 5. The germline V gene has CDR1 MNHEY and CDR2 SMNVEV (reference sequence). The CDR3 covers 15 residues.

This clone is a singleton in its sample. The V and J genes are TRBV10-3 and TRBJ1-4; possible D gene TRBD1, 5 bases. V lost 7 bases, J lost 2 bases, and 5 bases lay in between. This CDR3 has 12 residues. Germline loops: CDR1 ENHRY, CDR2 SYGVKD. The CDR3 DNA follows: TGTGCCATCACAGGGACTAATGAAAAACTGTTTTTT. The encoded protein is CAITGTNEKLFF.

The chain links TRBV5-1 to TRBJ1-6, with 7 bases aligning to TRBD1. Germline CDR1 and CDR2: SGHRS and YFSETQ. The trim removed 0 bases at V and 8 bases at J, leaving 5 bases unmatched. The CDR3 consists of 15 residues. CDR3 in amino acids: CASSLAVQGDSPLHF. CDR3 coding DNA: TGCGCCAGCAGCTTGGCGGTCCAGGGGGATTCACCCCTCCACTTT.

This clone has just a few counts. This chain links TRBV7-9 with TRBJ1-2; a possible D gene is TRBD1 (6 bases). In germline, CDR1 is SEHNR, CDR2 FQNEAQ (reference sequence). V was cut by 3 bases and J by 4 bases, with 12 bases left in between. The CDR3 extends over 14 amino acids. CDR3 nucleotide sequence: TGTGCCAGCAGCTTGACAGGCGTTTCCTATGGCTACACCTTC. Translated, it gives CASSLTGVSYGYTF. Looking up the rest from reference TRBV7-9 and TRBJ1-2 gives the full variable domain: DTGVSQNPRHKITKRGQNVTFRCDPISEHNRLYWYRQTLGQGPEFLTYFQNEAQLEKSRLLSDRFSAERPKGSFSTLEIQRTEQGDSAMYLCASSLTGVSYGYTFGSGTRLTVV.

This clone was detected only once. The chain combines TRBV5-1 with TRBJ1-1; a weak D match, TRBD1 (5 bases). The V gene lost 4 bases and the J gene lost 2 bases, with 18 bases spanning the gap. Germline assignment: CDR1 SGHRS and CDR2 YFSETQ. This CDR3 comprises 16 residues. The CDR3 sequence is CASSLEGQGFNTEAFF. For the CDR3, the DNA is TGCGCCAGCAGCCTCGAAGGTCAGGGATTTAACACTGAAGCTTTCTTT.

This clone was seen a single time. V is TRBV3-1 (or the pseudogene TRBV3-2) and J is TRBJ1-2; the match to TRBD1 covers 9 bases. V lost 1 base and J lost 7; bases outside the gene matches: 7. This CDR3 comprises 15 residues. CDR1 and CDR2 (germline): LGHDT, YNNKEL (reference sequence). The chain's CDR3 is CASSQAGQGLGGYTF. The CDR3 DNA reads as TGTGCCAGCAGCCAAGCCGGACAGGGGCTAGGTGGCTACACCTTC.